These T cell receptor beta chains were read from a single sample in a study of T cells in localized non-small cell lung cancer. Sequencing used immunoSEQ multiplex PCR; TCRdb keeps in-frame clones, though not all of them. The data show about 70,000 clones, with about 90% seen just once and about a fifth held by the top ten. The sequences come from peripheral blood, collected before any cancer treatment. The receptors here all came from a male donor at least 60 years old with stage III squamous cell lung carcinoma. CDR3s include the opening cysteine and the closing phenylalanine or tryptophan. Each record gives: J gene, clone size, V gene, D gene, CDR3 protein, CDR3 DNA. A D gene is named only where the DNA matches it firmly. Clone size is stated in some rows and not others, as once, few, many or a class when expanded.

J gene: TRBJ2-1; clone size: -; V gene: TRBV28; D gene: TRBD2; CDR3 protein: CASSSSGGPAYNEQFF; CDR3 DNA: TGTGCCAGCAGTTCTAGCGGGGGGCCGGCCTACAATGAGCAGTTCTTC
J gene: TRBJ2-3; clone size: -; V gene: TRBV10-3; D gene: TRBD2; CDR3 protein: CAISESTRSLTSGGYTTDTQYF; CDR3 DNA: TGTGCCATCAGTGAGTCCACCAGGTCTTTGACTAGCGGGGGGTACACCACAGATACGCAGTATTTT
J gene: TRBJ1-6; clone size: -; V gene: TRBV6-5; D gene: TRBD1; CDR3 protein: CASMSPGQGSSPLHF; CDR3 DNA: TGTGCCAGCATGTCCCCGGGACAGGGAAGTTCACCCCTCCACTTT
J gene: TRBJ1-5; clone size: -; V gene: TRBV10-3; D gene: -; CDR3 protein: CAISADRNQPQHF; CDR3 DNA: TGTGCCATCAGTGCCGACAGGAATCAGCCCCAGCATTTT
J gene: TRBJ1-2; clone size: few; V gene: TRBV5-4; D gene: -; CDR3 protein: CASSDTDYGYTF; CDR3 DNA: TGTGCCAGCAGCGATACGGACTATGGCTACACCTTC
J gene: TRBJ2-1; clone size: -; V gene: TRBV6-5; D gene: -; CDR3 protein: CASRLDSNNEQFF; CDR3 DNA: TGTGCCAGCAGATTGGACAGCAACAATGAGCAGTTCTTC
J gene: TRBJ1-6; clone size: -; V gene: TRBV14; D gene: -; CDR3 protein: CASSQSEGPNSPLHF; CDR3 DNA: TGTGCCAGCAGCCAATCTGAGGGCCCTAATTCACCCCTCCACTTT
J gene: TRBJ1-2; clone size: once; V gene: TRBV6-5; D gene: -; CDR3 protein: CASSERNYGYTF; CDR3 DNA: TGTGCCAGCAGTGAGAGAAACTATGGCTACACCTTC
J gene: TRBJ2-3; clone size: -; V gene: TRBV7-9; D gene: -; CDR3 protein: CASSLIPQGADTQYF; CDR3 DNA: TGTGCCAGCAGCTTAATCCCCCAGGGCGCAGATACGCAGTATTTT
J gene: TRBJ2-3; clone size: -; V gene: TRBV14; D gene: -; CDR3 protein: CASSELGRGAYSTDTQYF; CDR3 DNA: TGTGCCAGCAGCGAACTGGGACGGGGCGCCTATAGCACAGATACGCAGTATTTT
J gene: TRBJ2-7; clone size: -; V gene: TRBV5-1; D gene: TRBD2; CDR3 protein: CASSPLPSGTTYEQYF; CDR3 DNA: TGCGCCAGCAGCCCACTGCCGTCCGGGACTACCTACGAGCAGTACTTC
J gene: TRBJ1-6; clone size: -; V gene: TRBV4-3; D gene: -; CDR3 protein: CASSQNPPTFSPLHF; CDR3 DNA: TGCGCCAGCAGCCAAAACCCCCCGACATTTTCACCCCTCCACTTT
J gene: TRBJ2-3; clone size: -; V gene: TRBV5-8; D gene: -; CDR3 protein: CASSSRVRATDTQYF; CDR3 DNA: TGTGCCAGCAGCAGCAGGGTGCGGGCCACAGATACGCAGTATTTT
J gene: TRBJ2-3; clone size: -; V gene: TRBV7-3; D gene: TRBD2; CDR3 protein: CASSLLGGSTDTQYF; CDR3 DNA: TGTGCCAGCAGCCTCCTGGGGGGGTCAACAGATACGCAGTATTTT
J gene: TRBJ1-2; clone size: few; V gene: TRBV6-1; D gene: TRBD1; CDR3 protein: CASSETGDGYTF; CDR3 DNA: TGTGCCAGCAGTGAGACAGGGGATGGCTACACCTTC
J gene: TRBJ2-1; clone size: -; V gene: TRBV5-6; D gene: TRBD2; CDR3 protein: CASSMLMAGGRNEQFF; CDR3 DNA: TGTGCCAGCAGCATGCTGATGGCGGGGGGGAGGAATGAGCAGTTCTTC
J gene: TRBJ1-2; clone size: -; V gene: TRBV7-2; D gene: -; CDR3 protein: CASSFRTEWTF; CDR3 DNA: TGTGCCAGCAGCTTTCGGACCGAGTGGACCTTC
J gene: TRBJ2-1; clone size: -; V gene: TRBV11-1; D gene: TRBD1; CDR3 protein: CASSGQGQPYNEQFF; CDR3 DNA: TGTGCCAGCAGCGGGCAGGGACAGCCTTACAATGAGCAGTTCTTC
J gene: TRBJ1-4; clone size: -; V gene: TRBV7-8; D gene: -; CDR3 protein: CASSSSHSNEKLFF; CDR3 DNA: TGTGCCAGCAGCTCTAGTCACAGTAATGAAAAACTGTTTTTT
J gene: TRBJ1-1; clone size: once; V gene: TRBV18; D gene: -; CDR3 protein: CASSQGGLDTEAFF; CDR3 DNA: TGTGCCAGCTCCCAAGGAGGGCTCGACACTGAAGCTTTCTTT
J gene: TRBJ2-1; clone size: -; V gene: TRBV7-6; D gene: -; CDR3 protein: CASSLGTGTYNEQFF; CDR3 DNA: TGTGCCAGCAGCTTAGGAACGGGGACCTACAATGAGCAGTTCTTC
J gene: TRBJ2-5; clone size: -; V gene: TRBV2; D gene: TRBD2; CDR3 protein: CASSEPRTSGGQETQYF; CDR3 DNA: TGTGCCAGCAGTGAACCAAGGACTAGCGGGGGACAGGAGACCCAGTACTTC
J gene: TRBJ1-1; clone size: -; V gene: TRBV5-8; D gene: -; CDR3 protein: CASGMIGNTEAFF; CDR3 DNA: TGTGCCAGCGGGATGATTGGGAACACTGAAGCTTTCTTT
J gene: TRBJ2-5; clone size: -; V gene: TRBV19; D gene: TRBD1; CDR3 protein: CASSMDREETQYF; CDR3 DNA: TGTGCCAGTAGTATGGACAGGGAAGAGACCCAGTACTTC
J gene: TRBJ2-2; clone size: -; V gene: TRBV25-1; D gene: -; CDR3 protein: CASSPPRGPNTGELFF; CDR3 DNA: TGTGCCAGCAGTCCCCCCAGGGGCCCGAACACCGGGGAGCTGTTTTTT
J gene: TRBJ1-3; clone size: -; V gene: TRBV19; D gene: -; CDR3 protein: CASRPSSGNTIYF; CDR3 DNA: TGTGCCAGTAGACCAAGCTCTGGAAACACCATATATTTT
J gene: TRBJ1-1; clone size: few; V gene: TRBV6-5; D gene: -; CDR3 protein: CASSYNRKDTEAFF; CDR3 DNA: TGTGCCAGCAGTTATAACCGTAAGGACACTGAAGCTTTCTTT